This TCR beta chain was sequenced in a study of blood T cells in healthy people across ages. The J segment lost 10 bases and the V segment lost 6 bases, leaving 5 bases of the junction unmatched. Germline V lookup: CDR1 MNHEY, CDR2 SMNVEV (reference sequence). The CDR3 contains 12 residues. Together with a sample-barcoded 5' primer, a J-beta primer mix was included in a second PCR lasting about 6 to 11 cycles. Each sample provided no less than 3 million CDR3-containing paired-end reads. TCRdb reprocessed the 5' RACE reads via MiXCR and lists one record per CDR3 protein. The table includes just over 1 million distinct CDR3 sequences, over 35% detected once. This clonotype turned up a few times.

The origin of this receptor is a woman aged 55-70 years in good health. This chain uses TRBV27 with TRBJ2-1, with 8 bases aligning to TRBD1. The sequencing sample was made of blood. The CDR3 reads CASRTGDREQFF. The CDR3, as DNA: TGTGCCAGCAGGACAGGGGACAGGGAGCAGTTCTTC.